This passage covers 10 T cell receptor beta chains from one sample sequenced in a study of OX40 agonist ivuxolimab in advanced cancers. Data came from immunoSEQ multiplex PCR; TCRdb stores just in-frame clones and leaves some out. Of tens of thousands of clones in the sample, about four fifths were seen once. The specimen was CD4+ or CD8+ T cells sorted from blood, collected in a trial of the OX40 agonist ivuxolimab. These receptors all stem from an adult with an advanced solid tumor such as melanoma, head and neck, liver or kidney cancer.

The V call is TRBV7-2, the J call TRBJ2-1; the D gene is possibly TRBD2 (5 bases). V was pared by 1 base and J by 8 bases, with 15 bases between. The germline V gene has CDR1 SGHTA and CDR2 FQGNSA. The CDR3 length is 15 residues. The CDR3 nucleotides are TGTGCCAGCAGCTTAGTCCGCGGGTCCGCTCATGAGCAGTTCTTC. This sequence encodes CASSLVRGSAHEQFF.

The chain uses TRBV2 and TRBJ2-4, with 7 bases matching TRBD2. Germline values: CDR1 SNHLY, CDR2 FYNNEI. The CDR3 extends over 13 amino acids. V trimming: 2 bases; J trimming: 14 bases; junction bases outside the gene matches: 9. CDR3 coding DNA: TGTGCCAGCAGTGAAACGGAAGCGGGACGTGAGTACTTC. Protein product: CASSETEAGREYF.

This chain joins TRBV7-8 and TRBJ1-6; tentative D call: TRBD1 (5 bases). Germline lookup yields CDR1 SGHVS and CDR2 FQNEAQ. The CDR3 covers 16 residues. V lost 5 bases, J lost 9 bases, and 20 bases lay in between. CDR3 sequence reads: CASSNTGGVASSPLHF. For the CDR3, the DNA is TGTGCCAGCAGCAATACAGGCGGGGTTGCGAGTTCACCCCTCCACTTT.

The J gene is TRBJ1-4, the V gene TRBV5-1; 7 bases are a match to TRBD1. The J segment lost 6 bases and the V segment lost 4 bases, leaving 9 bases of the junction unmatched. The CDR3 sequence is 15 residues long. Germline assignment: CDR1 SGHRS and CDR2 YFSETQ. Here the CDR3 reads CASSPGGQGYEKLFF. The CDR3 nucleotides are TGCGCCAGCAGCCCAGGGGGGCAGGGTTATGAAAAACTGTTTTTT.

The chain has TRBV19 and TRBJ2-5, with TRBD1 matching over 9 bases. The CDR3 loop spans 12 amino acids. Losses at the gene ends were 7 bases for V and 6 bases for J; bases not matched to a gene: 3. Germline CDR1 and CDR2: LNHDA and SQIVND (reference sequence). CDR3 nucleotide sequence: TGTGCCAGTACGGACAGGGGAAAGACCCAGTACTTC. Translated: CASTDRGKTQYF.

The V and J genes are TRBV5-4 and TRBJ1-2; D may be TRBD1 (5 bases). This CDR3 contains 12 residues. Germline V gene data show CDR1 as SGHNT and CDR2 as YYREEE (reference sequence). Trimming stripped 0 bases from V and 8 bases from J, with 8 bases between. As DNA, the CDR3 is TGTGCCAGCAGCTTGGTCGGGGGAGGCTACACCTTC. It translates to CASSLVGGGYTF. The whole variable domain, remainder taken from reference TRBV5-4 and TRBJ1-2, is ETGVTQSPTHLIKTRGQQVTLRCSSQSGHNTVSWYQQALGQGPQFIFQYYREEENGRGNFPPRFSGLQFPNYSSELNVNALELDDSALYLCASSLVGGGYTFGSGTRLTVV.

This clone was picked up a small number of times. The chain links TRBV6-1 to TRBJ2-7; D unclear. Trimming took 5 bases from V and 4 from J, leaving 15 bases between them. The CDR3 runs 14 residues. Germline loops: CDR1 MNHNS, CDR2 SASEGT. The CDR3 DNA reads as TGTGCCAGCAGTCCGGGCCCCGGGTGGTACGAGCAGTACTTC. It is translated as CASSPGPGWYEQYF.

This chain uses TRBV11-3 with TRBJ1-3, with D maybe TRBD1 (5 bases). Trimming stripped 4 bases from V and 1 base from J, with 11 bases between. The CDR3 covers 15 residues. Germline V lookup: CDR1 SGHNT, CDR2 YENEEA. Written as DNA, the CDR3 is TGTGCCAGCAGCTCCCTGCAGGGATCTGGAAACACCATATATTTT. Amino acid sequence: CASSSLQGSGNTIYF.

This clone was recorded once. The rearrangement joins TRBV6-6 to TRBJ1-4; D remains ambiguous. V was pared by 4 bases and J by 7 bases, with 10 bases between. Germline loops: CDR1 MNHNY, CDR2 SVGAGI (reference sequence). The length of the CDR3 is 13 residues. The CDR3, as DNA: TGTGCCAGCAGTTTTGAGGGAGGTGAAAAACTGTTTTTT. This codes for CASSFEGGEKLFF.

The chain couples TRBV19 to TRBJ1-1; D is undetermined. Per germline, CDR1 LNHDA and CDR2 SQIVND (reference sequence). Deletions cut 7 bases from V and 1 base from J, with 10 bases between. The CDR3 spans 13 residues. The CDR3 sequence is CASTIDGNTEAFF. CDR3 nucleotides: TGTGCCAGTACCATTGACGGGAACACTGAAGCTTTCTTT.